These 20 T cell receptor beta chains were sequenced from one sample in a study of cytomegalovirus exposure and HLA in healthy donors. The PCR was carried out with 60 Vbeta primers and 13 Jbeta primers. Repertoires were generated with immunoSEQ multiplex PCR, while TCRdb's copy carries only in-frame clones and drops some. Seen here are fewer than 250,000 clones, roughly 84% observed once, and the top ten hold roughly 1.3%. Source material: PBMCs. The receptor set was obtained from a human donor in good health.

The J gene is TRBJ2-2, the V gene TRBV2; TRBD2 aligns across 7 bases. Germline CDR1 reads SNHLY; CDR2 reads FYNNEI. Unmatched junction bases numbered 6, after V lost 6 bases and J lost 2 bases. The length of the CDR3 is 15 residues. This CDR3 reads CASRGGTANTGELFF. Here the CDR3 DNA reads TGTGCCAGCAGGGGGGGGACGGCAAACACCGGGGAGCTGTTTTTT.

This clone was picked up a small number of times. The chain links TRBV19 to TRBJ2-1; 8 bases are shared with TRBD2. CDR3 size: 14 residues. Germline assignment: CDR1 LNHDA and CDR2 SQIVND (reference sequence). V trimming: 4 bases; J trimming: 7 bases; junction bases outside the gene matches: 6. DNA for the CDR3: TGTGCCAGTAGTAGCCCGGGACTAGAGAATGAGCAGTTCTTC. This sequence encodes CASSSPGLENEQFF.

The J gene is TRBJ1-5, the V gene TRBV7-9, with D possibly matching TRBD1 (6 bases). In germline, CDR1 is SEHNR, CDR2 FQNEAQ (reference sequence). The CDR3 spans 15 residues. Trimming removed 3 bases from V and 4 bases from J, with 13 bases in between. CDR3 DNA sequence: TGTGCCAGCAGCTTCGACAGGTCGGGAAATCAGCCCCAGCATTTT. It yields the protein CASSFDRSGNQPQHF.

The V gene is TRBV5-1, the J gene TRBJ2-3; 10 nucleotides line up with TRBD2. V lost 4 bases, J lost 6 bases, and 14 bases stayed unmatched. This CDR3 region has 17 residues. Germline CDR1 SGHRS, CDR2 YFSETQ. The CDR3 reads CASSTTLAGGPGDTQYF. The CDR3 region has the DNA TGCGCCAGCAGCACTACCTTAGCGGGAGGCCCAGGTGATACGCAGTATTTT. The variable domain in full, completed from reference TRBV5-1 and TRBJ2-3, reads KAGVTQTPRYLIKTRGQQVTLSCSPISGHRSVSWYQQTPGQGLQFLFEYFSETQRNKGNFPGRFSGRQFSNSRSEMNVSTLELGDSALYLCASSTTLAGGPGDTQYFGPGTRLTVL.

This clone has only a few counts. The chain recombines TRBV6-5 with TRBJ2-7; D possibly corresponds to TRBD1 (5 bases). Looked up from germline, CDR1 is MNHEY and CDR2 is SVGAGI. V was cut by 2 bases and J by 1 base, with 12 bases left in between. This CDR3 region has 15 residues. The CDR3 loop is CASSYAAGQSYEQYF. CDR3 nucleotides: TGTGCCAGCAGTTACGCGGCAGGACAATCCTACGAGCAGTACTTC.

The CDR3 DNA reads TGCGCCAGCAGCCAACCGCGACAGGGGGCGAATTCACCCCTCCACTTT. It is translated as CASSQPRQGANSPLHF. The chain couples TRBV4-1 to TRBJ1-6, with 10 bases identical to TRBD1. Unmatched junction bases numbered 5, after V lost 2 bases and J lost 7 bases. The CDR3 loop spans 16 amino acids. Germline loops: CDR1 MGHRA, CDR2 YSYEKL.

This chain's CDR3 is CASRPKWTSAGEQYF. The CDR3, as DNA: TGTGCCAGCAGGCCAAAATGGACTAGCGCTGGGGAGCAGTACTTC. The gene calls are TRBV28 and TRBJ2-7; 9 nucleotides agree with TRBD2. CDR1 is MDHEN and CDR2 is SYDVKM in the germline V gene. This CDR3 has 15 residues. V was pared by 6 bases and J by 7 bases, with 13 bases of the junction left unmatched.

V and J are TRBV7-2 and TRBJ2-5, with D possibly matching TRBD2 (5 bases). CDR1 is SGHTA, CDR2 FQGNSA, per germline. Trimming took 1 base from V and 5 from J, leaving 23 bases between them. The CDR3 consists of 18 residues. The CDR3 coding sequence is TGTGCCAGCAGCTTAGGGGCAGGCGGGTGGGCCGAATGGGAGACCCAGTACTTC. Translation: CASSLGAGGWAEWETQYF.

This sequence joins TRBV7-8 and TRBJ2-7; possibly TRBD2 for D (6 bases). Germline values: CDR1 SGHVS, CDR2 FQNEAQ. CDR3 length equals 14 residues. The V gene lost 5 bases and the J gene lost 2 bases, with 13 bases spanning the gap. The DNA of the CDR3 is TGTGCCAGCAGCCATACGGGAGTAGCCTACGAGCAGTACTTC. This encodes CASSHTGVAYEQYF.

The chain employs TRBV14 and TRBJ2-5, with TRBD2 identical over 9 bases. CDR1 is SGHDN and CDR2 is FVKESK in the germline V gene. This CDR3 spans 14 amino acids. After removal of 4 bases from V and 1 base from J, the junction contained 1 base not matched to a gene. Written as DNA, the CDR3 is TGTGCCAGCAGCCGGGGACTAGCCCAAGAGACCCAGTACTTC. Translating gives CASSRGLAQETQYF.

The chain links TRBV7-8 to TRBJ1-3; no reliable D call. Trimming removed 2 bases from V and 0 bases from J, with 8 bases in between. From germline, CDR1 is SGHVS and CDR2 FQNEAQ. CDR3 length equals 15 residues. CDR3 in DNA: TGTGCCAGCAGCTTAAACGGGATCTCTGGAAACACCATATATTTT. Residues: CASSLNGISGNTIYF.

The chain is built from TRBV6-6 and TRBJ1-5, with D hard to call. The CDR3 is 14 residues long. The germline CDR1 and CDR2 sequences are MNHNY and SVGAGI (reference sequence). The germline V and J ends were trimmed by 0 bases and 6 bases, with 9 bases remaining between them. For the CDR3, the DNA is TGTGCCAGCAGTTACTCGTCTTTTGTTCAGCCCCAGCATTTT. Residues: CASSYSSFVQPQHF.

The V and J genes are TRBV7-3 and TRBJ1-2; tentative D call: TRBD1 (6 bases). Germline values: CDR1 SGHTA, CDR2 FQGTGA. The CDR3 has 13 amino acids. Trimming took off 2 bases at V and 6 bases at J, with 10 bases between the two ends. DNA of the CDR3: TGTGCCAGCAGCTTATCAGAGGGGGATGGCTACACCTTC. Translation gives CASSLSEGDGYTF. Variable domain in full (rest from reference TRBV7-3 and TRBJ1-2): GAGVSQTPSNKVTEKGKYVELRCDPISGHTALYWYRQSLGQGPEFLIYFQGTGAADDSGLPNDRFFAVRPEGSVSTLKIQRTERGDSAVYLCASSLSEGDGYTFGSGTRLTVV.

As DNA, the CDR3 is TGTGCCAGCAGCTTAGACCAGGGGATAGCCAAAAACATTCAGTACTTC. This codes for CASSLDQGIAKNIQYF. The J gene is TRBJ2-4, the V gene TRBV7-9; D may be TRBD1 (6 bases). Germline lookup yields CDR1 SEHNR and CDR2 FQNEAQ (reference sequence). This CDR3 region has 16 residues. V lost 1 base to trimming and J lost 0 bases, with 10 bases between them.

The CDR3 sequence: CASSSREGGTEAFF. CDR3 DNA sequence: TGTGCCAGCAGTTCTCGGGAGGGGGGCACTGAAGCTTTCTTT. The V gene is TRBV6-5, the J gene TRBJ1-1, with D possibly being TRBD1 (6 bases). The V gene's germline CDR1 is MNHEY and CDR2 SVGAGI. Deletions cut 4 bases from V and 4 bases from J, with 13 bases between. The CDR3 totals 14 residues.

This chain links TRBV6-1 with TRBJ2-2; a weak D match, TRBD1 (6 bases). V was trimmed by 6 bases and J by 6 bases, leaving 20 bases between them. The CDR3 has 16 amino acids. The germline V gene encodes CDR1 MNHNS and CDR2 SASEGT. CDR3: CASRETPRGVPGELFF. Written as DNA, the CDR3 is TGTGCCAGCAGGGAAACTCCCAGGGGTGTACCCGGGGAGCTGTTTTTT.

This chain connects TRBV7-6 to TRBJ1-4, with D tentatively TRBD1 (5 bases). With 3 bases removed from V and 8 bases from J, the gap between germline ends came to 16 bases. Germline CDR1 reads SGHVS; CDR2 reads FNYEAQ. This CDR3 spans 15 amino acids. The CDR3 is CASSFYGHKGEKLFF. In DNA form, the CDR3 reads TGTGCCAGCAGCTTTTACGGACACAAGGGGGAAAAACTGTTTTTT.

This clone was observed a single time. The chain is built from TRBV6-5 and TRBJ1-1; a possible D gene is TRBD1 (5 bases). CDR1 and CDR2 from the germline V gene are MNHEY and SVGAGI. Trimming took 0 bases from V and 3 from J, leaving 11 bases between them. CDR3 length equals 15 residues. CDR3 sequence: CASSYSIGVDTEAFF. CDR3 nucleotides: TGTGCCAGCAGTTACTCAATAGGGGTTGACACTGAAGCTTTCTTT.

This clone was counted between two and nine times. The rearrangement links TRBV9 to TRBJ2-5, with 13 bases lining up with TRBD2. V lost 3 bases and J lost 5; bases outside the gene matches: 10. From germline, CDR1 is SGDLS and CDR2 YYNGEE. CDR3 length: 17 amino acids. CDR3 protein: CASSAGTSGTWRETQYF. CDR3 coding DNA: TGTGCCAGCAGCGCCGGGACTAGCGGGACTTGGCGGGAGACCCAGTACTTC.

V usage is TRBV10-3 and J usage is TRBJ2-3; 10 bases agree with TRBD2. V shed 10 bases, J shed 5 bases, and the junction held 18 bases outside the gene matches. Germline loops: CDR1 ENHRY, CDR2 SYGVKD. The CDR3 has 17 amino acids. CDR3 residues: CATRRRELAGVEDTQYF. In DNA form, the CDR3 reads TGTGCCACCCGAAGAAGGGAGCTAGCGGGAGTTGAAGATACGCAGTATTTT.